The 12 T cell receptor beta chains in this list originate from one sample, sequenced in a study of T cells in Graves' hyperthyroidism and ophthalmopathy (dated by TCRdb to about 2019). The method behind the library was multiplex PCR. Sequencing used an Illumina HiSeq 2000. Amplification of TCR beta CDR3 regions was carried out from RNA transcripts. A first-round RT-PCR of the TCR CDR3 used the HTBI primer set with the Qiagen OneStep RT-PCR kit. TCRdb itself trimmed the public reads at Q25 with fastp, ran MiXCR and retained productive beta chains. Records with the same CDR3 protein are collapsed into one entry carrying the most frequent genes and DNA. Recorded for this sample are 690,000 or so distinct CDR3 sequences; approximately 18% of them occurred a single time. The ten largest clones capture around 15% of the sample. The sample taken for sequencing was blood. Receptors originate from a woman aged 45-59 years with Graves' hyperthyroidism that later progressed to Graves' ophthalmopathy.

This clonotype showed up just a few times. The V call is TRBV3-1, the J call TRBJ2-5; D may correspond to TRBD1 or TRBD2 (5 bases each). Germline-derived CDR1 and CDR2 are LGHDT and YNNKEL (reference sequence). Deletions cut 7 bases from V and 5 bases from J, with 20 bases between. This CDR3 contains 15 residues. This chain's CDR3 is CASTPGPTLGETQYF. DNA of the CDR3: TGTGCCAGCACCCCGGGACCTACTCTAGGGGAGACCCAGTACTTC.

This clonotype was picked up a small number of times. The chain couples TRBV7-8 to TRBJ1-5; 9 nucleotides align to TRBD1. Germline V gene lookup returns CDR1 SGHVS and CDR2 FQNEAQ. The V and J ends lost 8 bases and 3 bases, in that order; junction bases with no gene match: 8. This CDR3 has 15 residues. For the CDR3, the DNA is TGTGCCAGCGGCCCCCGGACAGGGGACAATCAGCCCCAGCATTTT. This codes for CASGPRTGDNQPQHF.

This clonotype has a count of ten or more. The V call is TRBV6-2 or TRBV6-3, the J call TRBJ2-7; D remains unclear. Trimming took 5 bases from V and 2 from J, leaving 16 bases between them. This CDR3 has 15 residues. Germline values: CDR1 MNHEY, CDR2 SVGEGT. CDR3 sequence (DNA): TGTGCCAGCAGTCTTTTCCCCGAGTTCGCCTACGAGCAGTACTTC. It specifies CASSLFPEFAYEQYF.

The chain carries TRBV5-1 and TRBJ2-5; D might be TRBD1 (8 bases). V lost 4 bases to trimming and J lost 2 bases, with 18 bases between them. The CDR3 loop spans 16 amino acids. CDR1 and CDR2 (germline): SGHRS, YFSETQ. This CDR3 reads CASSQGGTGRQETQYF. CDR3 sequence (DNA): TGCGCCAGCAGCCAGGGGGGGACAGGAAGGCAAGAGACCCAGTACTTC. Full variable domain (outside the CDR3, taken from reference TRBV5-1 and TRBJ2-5): KAGVTQTPRYLIKTRGQQVTLSCSPISGHRSVSWYQQTPGQGLQFLFEYFSETQRNKGNFPGRFSGRQFSNSRSEMNVSTLELGDSALYLCASSQGGTGRQETQYFGPGTRLLVL.

V and J are TRBV5-1 and TRBJ2-7; D is possibly TRBD1 (6 bases). The V gene lost 3 bases and the J gene lost 7 bases, with 17 bases spanning the gap. Germline CDR1 is SGHRS and CDR2 is YFSETQ. There are 14 residues in the CDR3. The CDR3 nucleotides are TGCGCCAGCAGCTATCCGGGACAACAGCAGGAGCAGTACTTC. It codes for CASSYPGQQQEQYF. Drawing the rest from reference TRBV5-1 and TRBJ2-7, the complete variable domain is KAGVTQTPRYLIKTRGQQVTLSCSPISGHRSVSWYQQTPGQGLQFLFEYFSETQRNKGNFPGRFSGRQFSNSRSEMNVSTLELGDSALYLCASSYPGQQQEQYFGPGTRLTVT.

Ten or more counts support this clonotype. DNA for the CDR3: TGCGCCAGCAACCACCGGGACAGGGGGCCGGGGACTGAAGCTTTCTTT. Amino acid sequence: CASNHRDRGPGTEAFF. V is TRBV5-1 and J is TRBJ1-1; 12 bases are a match to TRBD1. CDR3 length: 16 residues. The germline V gene has CDR1 SGHRS and CDR2 YFSETQ. The V and J ends lost 6 bases and 5 bases, in that order; junction bases with no gene match: 11.

For this clonotype: One end of the junction varies from germline; a read error may be responsible. The rearrangement joins TRBV2 to TRBJ2-5; 8 nucleotides agree with TRBD1. CDR3 length: 15 amino acids. Looked up from germline, CDR1 is SNHLY and CDR2 is FYNNEI. The CDR3 sequence is CACSDDRGQQETQYF. In DNA, the CDR3 is TGTGCCTGCAGTGATGACAGGGGTCAACAAGAGACCCAGTACTTC.

The chain combines TRBV11-2 with TRBJ1-3; tentative D call: TRBD1 (5 bases). CDR1 is SGHAT and CDR2 is FQNNGV in the germline V gene. This CDR3 is 17 amino acids long. V was shortened by 4 bases and J by 4 bases, with 20 bases between the two germline ends. This CDR3 is CASSSFPGATEGNTIYF. In DNA, the CDR3 is TGTGCCAGCAGCTCATTCCCCGGGGCTACGGAAGGAAACACCATATATTTT.

The chain couples TRBV12-3 or TRBV12-4 to TRBJ1-6, with unresolved D. The CDR3 runs 15 residues. Trimming took 6 bases from V and 6 from J, leaving 15 bases between them. The CDR3 sequence is CASSLAGRPNSPLHF. Written as DNA, the CDR3 is TGTGCCAGCAGCCTGGCCGGACGACCTAATTCACCCCTCCACTTT.

The chain uses TRBV6-5 and TRBJ2-7; 8 bases line up with TRBD1. Per germline, CDR1 MNHEY and CDR2 SVGAGI. Trimming cost V 0 bases and J 6 bases; bases outside gene matches: 7. The CDR3 has 15 residues. The CDR3 bases are TGTGCCAGCAGTTACTCGATGGGACAGGTTGCCGAGCAGTACTTC. This sequence encodes CASSYSMGQVAEQYF.

This clonotype has a count of ten or more. V and J are TRBV4-1 and TRBJ1-1; D remains unclear. Looked up from germline, CDR1 is MGHRA and CDR2 is YSYEKL. The V end lost 0 bases, the J end lost 10 bases, and 6 bases lay between the germline ends. The CDR3 has 11 residues. The DNA of the CDR3 is TGCGCCAGCAGCCAAGACAGCGGAGCTTTCTTT. It encodes CASSQDSGAFF.

This clonotype was detected ten times or more. V is TRBV7-2 and J is TRBJ2-1; D may be TRBD1 or TRBD2 (5 bases each). Trimming pared 5 bases from V and 4 bases from J, leaving 12 bases between. CDR3 length equals 14 residues. The V gene's germline CDR1 is SGHTA and CDR2 FQGNSA. The CDR3 DNA is TGTGCCAGCAGCCACTGGGACGGGTACAATGAGCAGTTCTTC. Amino acids: CASSHWDGYNEQFF.